The present entry profiles one T cell receptor (beta chain) with its context. The source of the sample is a study of blood T cells in healthy people across ages. CDR1 LGHNA and CDR2 YSLEER come from the germline V gene. The junction had 3 bases not matched to a gene; V was cut back by 0 bases and J by 5 bases. The CDR3 is 14 residues long. Each donor had 8 to 10 milliliters of peripheral blood drawn. Extracted total RNA amounted to at least 6 micrograms for each sample. Through a sample-barcoded 5' primer and a J-beta primer mix, a second PCR was run for roughly 6 to 12 cycles. TCRdb re-analysed the 5' RACE reads in MiXCR, keeping a single row per CDR3 protein. The table has 2 million or so distinct CDR3 sequences, around half seen once; the top ten hold over 2%.

The source is a woman aged 40 to 50 in good health. Specimen: blood. The chain couples TRBV4-3 to TRBJ1-2; 7 nucleotides match TRBD1. The CDR3 is CASSQDTTGYGYTF. CDR3 DNA sequence: TGCGCCAGCAGCCAAGATACGACAGGGTATGGCTACACCTTC.